This T cell receptor (beta chain) was found in a study of cytomegalovirus exposure and HLA in healthy donors. Points from the study as a whole: TCR sequences were mostly rare, though some public TCRs occurred in many donors. An analysis done earlier found most TCR beta V segments productive about 87% or about 30% of the time. Using a false discovery rate of 0.05, a later analysis showed that 15,000 to 20,000 TCR beta sequences were associated with HLA alleles.

Primers for the PCR totalled 60 Vbeta and 13 Jbeta. TCRdb's copy holds only in-frame clones and misses some; the assay was immunoSEQ multiplex PCR. The repertoire holds tens of thousands of clones, with 65% to 85% as singletons. Comments on this clone: Its antigen remains unknown. One junction end does not reproduce the germline sequence, and a read error may be involved.

The receptor's source is a man aged 55 to 70 in good health and CMV-seronegative. Sample: PBMCs.

The CDR3 region is CSSSNRQGAGQPQHF. CDR3 sequence (DNA): TGTTCCAGTAGTAATAGACAGGGGGCGGGTCAGCCCCAGCATTTT. The chain combines TRBV19 with TRBJ1-5, with TRBD1 identical over 10 bases. In germline, CDR1 is LNHDA, CDR2 SQIVND (reference sequence). The CDR3 extends over 15 amino acids. Looking up the rest from reference TRBV19 and TRBJ1-5 gives the full variable domain: DGGITQSPKYLFRKEGQNVTLSCEQNLNHDAMYWYRQDPGQGLRLIYYSQIVNDFQKGDIAEGYSVSREKKESFPLTVTSAQKNPTAFYLCSSSNRQGAGQPQHFGDGTRLSIL.